These 27 T cell receptor beta chains originate from one sample sequenced in a study of metastatic and nonmetastatic thyroid tumors. No patient had received any treatment before thyroid surgery. From the PCR reads, TCRdb re-called clones with MiXCR. Of around 42,000 clones listed, approximately 10% were seen once; the top ten hold around a quarter. Sequenced material: blood. These receptors all come from a female donor with papillary thyroid cancer or a benign thyroid nodule (not recorded which). Some clones in this sample may be carry-over from other donors' samples.

This clone occurred many times. This chain links TRBV5-1 with TRBJ2-1, with a possible D match to TRBD2 (6 bases). V lost 1 base and J lost 7, with 12 bases in between. Germline lookup yields CDR1 SGHRS and CDR2 YFSETQ. This CDR3 has 14 residues. CDR3 sequence: CASSLRGGANEQFF. CDR3 sequence (DNA): TGCGCCAGCAGCTTGAGGGGCGGGGCGAATGAGCAGTTCTTC.

Ten or more counts support this clone. The chain combines TRBV20-1 with TRBJ2-7; TRBD1 is a possible D gene (5 bases). Germline V gene data show CDR1 as DFQATT and CDR2 as SNEGSKA (reference sequence). The V end lost 0 bases, the J end lost 1 base, and 10 bases lay between the germline ends. This CDR3 spans 14 amino acids. The CDR3 here is CSARDPQGSYEQYF. CDR3 nucleotide sequence: TGCAGTGCTAGAGATCCTCAGGGATCCTACGAGCAGTACTTC.

The chain joins TRBV4-1 to TRBJ2-1, with 11 bases aligning to TRBD2. Unmatched junction bases numbered 17, after V lost 4 bases and J lost 0 bases. Germline V gene lookup returns CDR1 MGHRA and CDR2 YSYEKL. The CDR3 length is 21 residues. CDR3 amino acids: CASSPRVAGGPILPSYNEQFF. The DNA of the CDR3 is TGCGCCAGCAGCCCCCGGGTAGCGGGAGGGCCTATTCTACCCTCCTACAATGAGCAGTTCTTC.

The sample holds many counts of this clone. The chain recombines TRBV9 with TRBJ1-2; 11 bases are shared with TRBD1. Germline loops: CDR1 SGDLS, CDR2 YYNGEE. This CDR3 is built from 16 residues. V was pared by 0 bases and J by 1 base, with 2 bases of the junction left unmatched. The CDR3 spells CASSVGGTGGNYGYTF. Here the CDR3 DNA reads TGTGCCAGCAGCGTAGGAGGGACAGGGGGTAACTATGGCTACACCTTC.

This clone was counted ten times or more. A junction end diverges from the germline sequence, so it may reflect a read error. The chain joins TRBV12-3 or TRBV12-4 to TRBJ2-7, with 7 bases aligning to TRBD1. This CDR3 is 14 amino acids long. CDR3 protein: CASSLWDSTSIIIF. The CDR3 coding sequence is TGTGCCAGCAGTTTGTGGGACAGTACGAGCATTATCATCTTC.

This clone was counted at least ten times. The J gene is TRBJ1-6, the V gene TRBV10-3, with 8 nucleotides matching TRBD1. CDR1 ENHRY and CDR2 SYGVKD come from the germline V gene. The junction had 7 bases not matched to a gene; V was cut back by 10 bases and J by 8 bases. CDR3 length: 13 residues. The CDR3 loop reads CATETGADSPLHF. The CDR3 DNA reads as TGTGCCACCGAGACAGGGGCGGATTCACCCCTCCACTTT.

Details on this clone: A read error may explain this, as a much larger clone is one base away. The same CDR3 arises from other DNA sequences in this sample as well. The CDR3 sequence is CASNRQGLSTQYF. The CDR3 region has the DNA TGTGCCAGTAACCGACAGGGCCTAAGCACCCAGTACTTC. The chain carries TRBV7-2 and TRBJ2-5; 7 bases align to TRBD1. Germline V gene lookup returns CDR1 SGHTA and CDR2 FQGNSA. Trimming cost V 9 bases and J 8 bases; bases outside gene matches: 12. CDR3 length equals 13 residues.

The table lists this clone with many counts. The chain is built from TRBV5-5 and TRBJ1-2, with TRBD1 as a possible D gene (6 bases). CDR3 length: 15 amino acids. Germline V CDR1 and CDR2: SGHKS, YYEKEE (reference sequence). Trimming removed 4 bases from V and 5 bases from J, with 18 bases in between. CDR3 loop: CASSLQPGAGYGYTF. The CDR3, as DNA: TGTGCCAGCAGCCTCCAACCAGGGGCCGGTTATGGCTACACCTTC.

The DNA for the CDR3 is TGTGCCAGCAGTTTATCAGGGGGTGGGGACATACTTGGCATCATATATGGCTACACCTTC. Protein product: CASSLSGGGDILGIIYGYTF. The gene calls are TRBV27 and TRBJ1-2; D possibly corresponds to TRBD1 (6 bases). The CDR3 spans 20 residues. Germline V lookup: CDR1 MNHEY, CDR2 SMNVEV (reference sequence). Trimming removed 0 bases from V and 5 bases from J, with 28 bases in between.

Only a few counts were recorded for this clone. The V and J genes are TRBV7-9 and TRBJ2-3; D may be TRBD1 or TRBD2 (5 bases each). V was shortened by 11 bases and J by 1 base, with 16 bases between the two germline ends. The germline CDR1 and CDR2 sequences are SEHNR and FQNEAQ (reference sequence). CDR3 length: 14 residues. In DNA, the CDR3 is TGTGCCGCCCACGGTTCGGGACGCACAGATACGCAGTATTTT. Translated: CAAHGSGRTDTQYF.

The rearrangement uses TRBV6-1 and TRBJ2-1; D not resolved. Trimming took off 7 bases at V and 1 base at J, with 14 bases between the two ends. The CDR3 spans 15 residues. CDR1 and CDR2 (germline): MNHNS, SASEGT. CDR3 coding DNA: TGTGCCAGCAACCTGGACGTACCATCCTACAATGAGCAGTTCTTC. Translating it yields CASNLDVPSYNEQFF.

This clone was recorded a few times. A much more abundant neighbour one base away suggests this may be a read error. Other DNA sequences in this specimen translate into the identical CDR3. The chain combines TRBV7-8 with TRBJ2-3; D not certain. CDR1 is SGHVS, CDR2 FQNEAQ, per germline. V was cut by 4 bases and J by 6 bases, with 8 bases left in between. The length of the CDR3 is 12 residues. The CDR3 loop reads CASSSTGDTQYF. Here the CDR3 DNA reads TGTGCCAGCAGCTCCACCGGTGATACGCAGTATTTT.

This clone was recorded many times. The CDR3 sequence: CAWTDRDLTGELFF. DNA of the CDR3: TGTGCCTGGACCGACAGGGATCTTACCGGGGAGCTGTTTTTT. The chain combines TRBV30 with TRBJ2-2; 7 bases agree with TRBD1. The J segment lost 5 bases and the V segment lost 4 bases, leaving 7 bases of the junction unmatched. The CDR3 has 14 amino acids. The germline gives CDR1 GTSNPN, CDR2 SVGIG (reference sequence).

This clone was recorded at least ten times. The genes are TRBV18 and TRBJ2-7, with a weak D call TRBD2 (7 bases). Germline CDR1 reads KGHSH; CDR2 reads LQKENI. The CDR3 runs 15 residues. Trimming left V 2 bases short and J 2 bases short, with 13 bases between. CDR3 amino acids: CASSPTGSGTYEQYF. The CDR3 coding sequence is TGTGCCAGCTCACCAACAGGGAGCGGGACCTACGAGCAGTACTTC. Variable domain in full (rest from reference TRBV18 and TRBJ2-7): NAGVMQNPRHLVRRRGQEARLRCSPMKGHSHVYWYRQLPEEGLKFMVYLQKENIIDESGMPKERFSAEFPKEGPSILRIQQVVRGDSAAYFCASSPTGSGTYEQYFGPGTRLTVT.

In this sample, this clone turned up a few times. This chain joins TRBV6-1 and TRBJ2-1; perhaps TRBD2 as D (6 bases). This CDR3 contains 15 residues. Trimming cost V 6 bases and J 0 bases, with 12 bases left between them. CDR1 MNHNS and CDR2 SASEGT come from the germline V gene. CDR3 loop: CASRVGGPSYNEQFF. CDR3 DNA sequence: TGTGCCAGCAGGGTGGGAGGTCCCTCCTACAATGAGCAGTTCTTC.

The sample holds many counts of this clone. V and J are TRBV9 and TRBJ2-2; D gene ambiguous. The length of the CDR3 is 17 residues. Trimming cost V 4 bases and J 6 bases, with 22 bases left between them. CDR1 and CDR2 (germline): SGDLS, YYNGEE. The CDR3 loop reads CASSPRQASSYAGELFF. In DNA form, the CDR3 reads TGTGCCAGCAGCCCACGACAAGCGTCTTCGTACGCCGGGGAGCTGTTTTTT.

This clone was detected ten times or more. V is TRBV27 and J is TRBJ2-7, with 8 bases matching TRBD2. The CDR3 length is 15 residues. CDR1 MNHEY and CDR2 SMNVEV come from the germline V gene (reference sequence). V was pared by 6 bases and J by 12 bases, with 19 bases of the junction left unmatched. CDR3 region: CASSPRRSGSDVGYF. In nucleotides, the CDR3 is TGTGCCAGCAGCCCCCGTAGGAGCGGGAGTGACGTTGGGTACTTC.

In its sample, this clone was seen many times. The chain links TRBV5-6 to TRBJ2-6, with D possibly matching TRBD1 (6 bases). V was clipped by 5 bases and J by 1 base, with 19 bases between them. Germline CDR1 reads SGHDT; CDR2 reads YYEEEE. The CDR3 covers 18 residues. The CDR3: CASRKGPSRGSGANVLTF. The DNA for the CDR3 is TGTGCCAGCAGGAAGGGACCCAGTAGGGGGTCTGGGGCCAACGTCCTGACTTTC.

The CDR3: CASSFPTRGPGELFF. The CDR3 coding sequence is TGTGCCAGCAGCTTCCCCACCCGGGGCCCCGGGGAGCTGTTTTTT. The gene calls are TRBV7-2 and TRBJ2-2; D could derive from TRBD1 or TRBD2 (5 bases each). V lost 3 bases and J 6 bases, leaving 14 bases between the germline ends. The CDR3 loop spans 15 amino acids. Germline-derived CDR1 and CDR2 are SGHTA and FQGNSA.

In this sample, this clone turned up many times. The chain has TRBV6-2 or TRBV6-3 and TRBJ2-7; D unresolved. The CDR3 runs 13 residues. Trimming stripped 7 bases from V and 4 bases from J, with 14 bases between. Germline-derived CDR1 and CDR2 are MNHEY and SVGEGT. In DNA, the CDR3 is TGTGCCAGCATCCAAAGGCTTCCTTACGAGCAGTACTTC. This translates into CASIQRLPYEQYF.

This clone has a count of ten or more. This rearrangement joins TRBV5-1 to TRBJ1-4; no clear D. CDR1 is SGHRS, CDR2 YFSETQ, per germline. This CDR3 spans 11 amino acids. Between the trimmed V and J ends, which lost 7 bases and 7 bases, there was a span of 8 bases. The CDR3 DNA reads as TGCGCCAGCTGGGATGGTGAAAAACTGTTTTTT. This gives the protein CASWDGEKLFF.

The rearrangement uses TRBV20-1 and TRBJ2-7; D gene uncertain. The V end lost 4 bases, the J end lost 4 bases, and 8 bases lay between the germline ends. CDR1 is DFQATT, CDR2 SNEGSKA, per germline (reference sequence). The CDR3 loop spans 11 amino acids. CDR3 sequence: CSAKDGYEQYF. The CDR3, as DNA: TGCAGTGCTAAGGACGGGTACGAGCAGTACTTC.

This clone was observed many times. This chain uses TRBV7-9 with TRBJ2-1; D not certain. Trimming stripped 2 bases from V and 9 bases from J, with 11 bases between. Germline CDR1 reads SEHNR; CDR2 reads FQNEAQ (reference sequence). The CDR3 length is 13 residues. CDR3 region: CASSLSPAGEQFF. The CDR3, as DNA: TGTGCCAGCAGCTTATCCCCTGCCGGTGAGCAGTTCTTC.

The table lists this clone with many counts. The chain has TRBV10-1 and TRBJ2-5; 12 bases fit TRBD2. The germline gives CDR1 WNHNN, CDR2 SYGVQD (reference sequence). The CDR3 is made up of 15 amino acids. The J segment lost 9 bases and the V segment lost 3 bases, leaving 8 bases of the junction unmatched. CDR3: CASSDATSGRGSQYF. CDR3 in DNA: TGCGCCAGCAGTGATGCGACTAGCGGGAGAGGTTCCCAGTACTTC.

The table lists this clone with many counts. The rearrangement joins TRBV28 to TRBJ1-6; D remains ambiguous. CDR3 size: 14 residues. Germline-derived CDR1 and CDR2 are MDHEN and SYDVKM. The V end was cut by 6 bases, the J end by 7 bases, with 13 bases between. The CDR3: CASRGLVTNSPLHF. For the CDR3, the DNA is TGTGCCAGCAGAGGGTTAGTAACGAATTCACCCCTCCACTTT.

The table lists this clone with a count of one. J is TRBJ2-7 and V is TRBV9; no clear D gene. The V end was cut by 0 bases, the J end by 10 bases, with 20 bases between. The germline V gene encodes CDR1 SGDLS and CDR2 YYNGEE. The CDR3 contains 15 residues. The DNA for the CDR3 is TGTGCCAGCAGCGTAGGTCCGGACGTCTCCTACTATCAGTACTTC. Translating gives CASSVGPDVSYYQYF.

This clone was seen a few times. This chain connects TRBV27 to TRBJ2-5; D gene unclear. Germline lookup yields CDR1 MNHEY and CDR2 SMNVEV (reference sequence). The CDR3 sequence is 13 residues long. Trimming cost V 0 bases and J 12 bases, with 14 bases left between them. The CDR3, as DNA: TGTGCCAGCAGTTTATCGAGTAAAGAGAACAAGTACTTC. This gives the protein CASSLSSKENKYF.